One and the same sample provided the 31 T cell receptor beta chains below, sequenced in a study of cytomegalovirus exposure and HLA in healthy donors. Vbeta (60) and Jbeta (13) primers were used in the PCR. Clones were read by immunoSEQ multiplex PCR, and TCRdb kept only the in-frame ones, dropping some. The top ten clones hold over 13% of a sample with about 140,000 clones, 73% of them seen once. The sample consisted of PBMCs. Receptors were obtained from a human donor in good health.

V usage is TRBV29-1 and J usage is TRBJ2-5; perhaps TRBD1 as D (6 bases). CDR3 length: 15 amino acids. Germline CDR1 reads SQVTM; CDR2 reads ANQGSEA. V dropped 0 bases and J dropped 2 bases, with 13 bases sitting between them. For the CDR3, the DNA is TGCAGCGTTGAAGATCCTACAGGGCCACAAGAGACCCAGTACTTC. This sequence encodes CSVEDPTGPQETQYF.

This chain joins TRBV6-1 and TRBJ1-1; 7 bases align to TRBD1. This CDR3 has 15 residues. Trimming took 2 bases from V and 4 from J; bases not matched to a gene: 7. Germline V gene lookup returns CDR1 MNHNS and CDR2 SASEGT. CDR3 DNA sequence: TGTGCCAGCAGTGAATGGGGGGCAGGGGGCACTGAAGCTTTCTTT. The encoded protein is CASSEWGAGGTEAFF.

This clone was picked up a small number of times. The chain combines TRBV6-1 with TRBJ1-5, with 7 bases fitting TRBD1. Germline trimming cut 4 bases from V and 4 bases from J; bases unmatched to any gene: 4. CDR3 length: 14 residues. CDR1 MNHNS and CDR2 SASEGT come from the germline V gene. CDR3 loop: CASSAAGGNQPQHF. CDR3 sequence (DNA): TGTGCCAGCAGTGCGGCAGGGGGGAATCAGCCCCAGCATTTT.

This rearrangement joins TRBV7-3 to TRBJ2-3, with 13 bases that match TRBD2. V gave up 4 bases and J gave up 3 bases; unmatched junction bases: 1. The CDR3 loop spans 15 amino acids. CDR1 and CDR2 from the germline V gene are SGHTA and FQGTGA. The CDR3: CASSSGLAGTDTQYF. Here the CDR3 DNA reads TGTGCCAGCAGCTCGGGACTAGCGGGGACAGATACGCAGTATTTT.

The DNA for the CDR3 is TGCGCCAGCAGCCAAGTGGGTGGCCACACTAACTACGAGCAGTACTTC. It yields the protein CASSQVGGHTNYEQYF. This sequence joins TRBV4-1 and TRBJ2-7, with D unclear. The V and J ends lost 1 base and 3 bases respectively, with 16 bases between them. Germline lookup yields CDR1 MGHRA and CDR2 YSYEKL. The CDR3 runs to 16 residues.

The chain employs TRBV4-1 and TRBJ2-1; 8 nucleotides line up with TRBD2. V lost 0 bases, J lost 8 bases, and 6 bases stayed unmatched. The CDR3 sequence is 15 residues long. Germline V gives CDR1 MGHRA, CDR2 YSYEKL. The DNA of the CDR3 is TGCGCCAGCAGCCAAGATCCAGCGGGAGTATATGAGCAGTTCTTC. Translated, it gives CASSQDPAGVYEQFF.

This clone showed up just a few times. The rearrangement links TRBV7-3 to TRBJ2-2; 13 bases are shared with TRBD2. The CDR3 covers 17 residues. The germline gives CDR1 SGHTA, CDR2 FQGTGA. Germline trimming cut 5 bases from V and 4 bases from J; bases unmatched to any gene: 7. CDR3 in amino acids: CASSRGTSGASTGELFF. CDR3 nucleotides: TGTGCCAGCAGCCGGGGGACTAGCGGGGCAAGCACCGGGGAGCTGTTTTTT.

This rearrangement joins TRBV4-1 to TRBJ2-7; TRBD2 is a possible D gene (6 bases). The CDR3 is 12 amino acids. V lost 4 bases to trimming and J lost 7 bases, with 11 bases between them. CDR1 MGHRA and CDR2 YSYEKL come from the germline V gene. The CDR3 coding sequence is TGCGCCAGCAGCCCCGGGGGAAGTGAGCAGTACTTC. Its protein product is CASSPGGSEQYF.

The count of this clone is one. This CDR3 is CASSPQRGAFGELFF. The CDR3 DNA reads as TGTGCCAGCAGCCCCCAGCGGGGGGCGTTCGGGGAGCTGTTTTTT. This rearrangement joins TRBV11-3 to TRBJ2-2; 9 bases agree with TRBD2. The V gene end was trimmed by 5 bases and the J gene end by 7 bases; junction bases not matched to a gene: 8. The CDR3 has 15 residues. Germline CDR1 reads SGHNT; CDR2 reads YENEEA.

This clone was counted only a few times. J is TRBJ2-5 and V is TRBV5-4; 7 bases map to TRBD2. V lost 3 bases to trimming and J lost 1 base; unmatched junction nucleotides: 3. The CDR3 covers 14 residues. Per the germline V gene, CDR1 is SGHNT and CDR2 is YYREEE (reference sequence). This chain's CDR3 is CASSSWTSQETQYF. CDR3 coding DNA: TGTGCCAGCAGCTCCTGGACTAGCCAAGAGACCCAGTACTTC.

The chain links TRBV7-3 to TRBJ2-1, with D perhaps matching TRBD2 (6 bases). With 5 bases removed from V and 2 bases from J, the gap between germline ends came to 16 bases. This CDR3 comprises 16 residues. Germline V gives CDR1 SGHTA, CDR2 FQGTGA. CDR3 sequence (DNA): TGTGCCAGCAGCACCGTCCTAGCGAGTACCTACAATGAGCAGTTCTTC. Encoded protein: CASSTVLASTYNEQFF.

The V call is TRBV29-1, the J call TRBJ2-7; 9 bases map to TRBD1. Germline loops: CDR1 SQVTM, CDR2 ANQGSEA. Losses at the gene ends were 5 bases for V and 4 bases for J; bases not matched to a gene: 9. This CDR3 has 14 amino acids. This CDR3 reads CSVKTRDRAYEQYF. CDR3 bases: TGCAGCGTTAAAACCCGGGACAGGGCTTACGAGCAGTACTTC.

The V call is TRBV9, the J call TRBJ2-3; 12 nucleotides match TRBD2. Per germline, CDR1 SGDLS and CDR2 YYNGEE. V was pared by 0 bases and J by 8 bases, with 1 base of the junction left unmatched. CDR3 length: 14 amino acids. In DNA form, the CDR3 reads TGTGCCAGCAGCGTAGCTAGCGGGGGGGCTACGCAGTATTTT. Translation gives CASSVASGGATQYF.

This clone was seen a few times. V usage is TRBV5-4 and J usage is TRBJ2-1; 9 nucleotides match TRBD2. After removal of 0 bases from V and 0 bases from J, the junction contained 7 bases not matched to a gene. There are 18 residues in the CDR3. Germline CDR1 reads SGHNT; CDR2 reads YYREEE (reference sequence). The CDR3 bases are TGTGCCAGCAGCTTGGCGGCCCCTAGCGGGATCTCCTACAATGAGCAGTTCTTC. Residues: CASSLAAPSGISYNEQFF.

The chain carries TRBV11-1 and TRBJ2-7; TRBD1 aligns across 7 bases. Germline CDR1 reads SGHAT; CDR2 reads FQDESV (reference sequence). The J segment lost 5 bases and the V segment lost 5 bases, leaving 9 bases of the junction unmatched. The CDR3 is 14 residues long. This CDR3 reads CASSPRQGPHEQYF. The DNA of the CDR3 is TGTGCCAGCAGCCCACGACAGGGTCCCCACGAGCAGTACTTC.

DNA for the CDR3: TGTGCCAGCAGCCTAGGGGGCGCCGAGACCCAGTACTTC. Encoded protein: CASSLGGAETQYF. The chain combines TRBV6-6 with TRBJ2-5, with 7 positions matching TRBD1. CDR1 MNHNY and CDR2 SVGAGI come from the germline V gene (reference sequence). The CDR3 runs to 13 residues. V shed 6 bases and J 5 bases; nucleotides not matched to a gene: 6.

The chain links TRBV27 to TRBJ1-6; TRBD1 matches 9 bases. The V gene's germline CDR1 is MNHEY and CDR2 SMNVEV (reference sequence). The CDR3 is 14 amino acids. Unmatched junction bases numbered 7, after V lost 4 bases and J lost 12 bases. The DNA for the CDR3 is TGTGCCAGCAGTTATATAGGACAGGGGAGACCCCTCCACTTT. Protein product: CASSYIGQGRPLHF.

The sample holds one count of this clone. The chain couples TRBV10-1 to TRBJ2-5; D gene ambiguous. The end of the DNA aligns better with TRBJ2-7, so the J call may be wrong. CDR1 is WNHNN and CDR2 is SYGVQD in the germline V gene (reference sequence). CDR3 length: 13 residues. The CDR3 region is CATAPSLETEQYF. The CDR3 DNA is TGCGCCACGGCCCCCTCCTTGGAGACCGAGCAGTACTTC.

The chain couples TRBV27 to TRBJ2-7; 12 positions match TRBD2. The CDR3 loop spans 16 amino acids. V lost 5 bases to trimming and J lost 2 bases; unmatched junction nucleotides: 7. Germline V lookup: CDR1 MNHEY, CDR2 SMNVEV (reference sequence). The CDR3 here is CASSPRTSGTPYEQYF. The DNA of the CDR3 is TGTGCCAGCAGTCCCCGGACTAGCGGGACCCCCTACGAGCAGTACTTC.

V is TRBV18 and J is TRBJ1-1; a possible D gene is TRBD1 (5 bases). The germline gives CDR1 KGHSH, CDR2 LQKENI. This CDR3 is 14 amino acids long. V shed 4 bases and J shed 2 bases, with 11 bases lying between them. CDR3: CASSLQTANTEAFF. The CDR3 DNA reads as TGTGCCAGCTCACTCCAGACAGCAAACACTGAAGCTTTCTTT.

The chain joins TRBV9 to TRBJ2-3; the D gene is possibly TRBD2 (7 bases). The CDR3 contains 14 residues. The germline V gene encodes CDR1 SGDLS and CDR2 YYNGEE. Trimming removed 6 bases at V and 0 bases at J, with 11 bases between. CDR3 nucleotide sequence: TGTGCCAGCAAGGGGGGGGCTAGCACAGATACGCAGTATTTT. This gives the protein CASKGGASTDTQYF. Looking up the rest from reference TRBV9 and TRBJ2-3 gives the full variable domain: DSGVTQTPKHLITATGQRVTLRCSPRSGDLSVYWYQQSLDQGLQFLIQYYNGEERAKGNILERFSAQQFPDLHSELNLSSLELGDSALYFCASKGGASTDTQYFGPGTRLTVL.

The chain links TRBV28 to TRBJ1-5; weak D call: TRBD1 (6 bases). Looked up from germline, CDR1 is MDHEN and CDR2 is SYDVKM. V dropped 6 bases and J dropped 4 bases, with 25 bases sitting between them. CDR3 length: 18 amino acids. The CDR3 sequence is CASSPITLTGIGNQPQHF. DNA of the CDR3: TGTGCCAGCAGCCCCATAACGCTCACAGGGATCGGTAATCAGCCCCAGCATTTT.

This chain links TRBV29-1 with TRBJ2-3; the match to TRBD1 covers 7 bases. CDR1 is SQVTM and CDR2 is ANQGSEA in the germline V gene. CDR3 length: 13 residues. The V and J ends lost 7 bases and 3 bases, in that order; junction bases with no gene match: 7. CDR3 coding DNA: TGCAGCGCACAGGGGAGAGGTACAGATACGCAGTATTTT. Residues: CSAQGRGTDTQYF.

This clone occurred a few times. The CDR3 region has the DNA TGTGCCAGCAGCCCCCGACTAGCGGGGGGGCTACACGGGGAGCTGTTTTTT. Translated, it gives CASSPRLAGGLHGELFF. The V call is TRBV7-9, the J call TRBJ2-2; 14 bases are a match to TRBD2. V gave up 5 bases and J gave up 7 bases; unmatched junction bases: 9. The CDR3 extends over 17 amino acids. Germline V gene sequence: CDR1 SEHNR, CDR2 FQNEAQ (reference sequence).

The V and J genes are TRBV10-3 and TRBJ1-1; 7 bases agree with TRBD1. CDR3 length: 14 amino acids. The germline gives CDR1 ENHRY, CDR2 SYGVKD. The V and J ends lost 6 bases and 7 bases, in that order; junction bases with no gene match: 11. CDR3 sequence: CAIRKEGQRVEAFF. CDR3 DNA: TGTGCCATCAGGAAGGAGGGACAGCGAGTTGAAGCTTTCTTT.

This clone appeared a single time. The chain combines TRBV5-1 with TRBJ2-1, with D unresolved. This CDR3 is 15 amino acids long. Germline V lookup: CDR1 SGHRS, CDR2 YFSETQ. Deletions cut 4 bases from V and 1 base from J, with 12 bases between. The CDR3 is CASSHGDGSYNEQFF. The CDR3 DNA reads TGCGCCAGCAGCCACGGTGACGGGTCCTACAATGAGCAGTTCTTC. Full variable domain (outside the CDR3, taken from reference TRBV5-1 and TRBJ2-1): KAGVTQTPRYLIKTRGQQVTLSCSPISGHRSVSWYQQTPGQGLQFLFEYFSETQRNKGNFPGRFSGRQFSNSRSEMNVSTLELGDSALYLCASSHGDGSYNEQFFGPGTRLTVL.

V gene TRBV27 combines with J gene TRBJ2-6; a possible D gene is TRBD2 (6 bases). Germline CDR1 and CDR2: MNHEY and SMNVEV (reference sequence). CDR3 length equals 13 residues. The CDR3 here is CAGRRAGANVLTF. The CDR3 DNA reads as TGTGCTGGGCGGAGGGCTGGGGCCAACGTCCTGACTTTC.

This chain uses TRBV27 with TRBJ1-6; D might be TRBD1 (5 bases). Trimming pared 3 bases from V and 4 bases from J, leaving 7 bases between. CDR3 length: 14 residues. Germline V gene sequence: CDR1 MNHEY, CDR2 SMNVEV (reference sequence). The DNA for the CDR3 is TGTGCCAGCAGTTTGCAGGGATATAATTCACCCCTCCACTTT. Residues: CASSLQGYNSPLHF.

This rearrangement joins TRBV5-1 to TRBJ2-7; TRBD1 aligns across 8 bases. Trimming took 6 bases from V and 7 from J; bases not matched to a gene: 15. Germline CDR1 SGHRS, CDR2 YFSETQ. The CDR3 has 15 residues. CDR3: CASTEKWTGRNEQYF. The CDR3 DNA sequence: TGCGCCAGCACCGAAAAGTGGACAGGGAGGAATGAGCAGTACTTC.

V and J are TRBV5-1 and TRBJ1-1; D unresolved. With 0 bases removed from V and 1 base from J, the gap between germline ends came to 10 bases. Germline loops: CDR1 SGHRS, CDR2 YFSETQ. This CDR3 comprises 15 residues. CDR3 loop: CASSLGPTKNTEAFF. CDR3 sequence (DNA): TGCGCCAGCAGCTTGGGTCCTACCAAGAACACTGAAGCTTTCTTT.

V usage is TRBV9 and J usage is TRBJ2-7, with TRBD2 identical over 7 bases. Germline V gene lookup returns CDR1 SGDLS and CDR2 YYNGEE. The trim removed 3 bases at V and 7 bases at J, leaving 22 bases unmatched. This CDR3 comprises 18 residues. The CDR3 nucleotides read TGTGCCAGCAGCGCCAAGGCCGGCGGGAGCGGCCTCTGGGGAGAGCAGTACTTC. This sequence encodes CASSAKAGGSGLWGEQYF.